This T cell receptor (beta chain) was retrieved from a study of cytomegalovirus exposure and HLA in healthy donors. For this clone: What it binds is not known.

The V gene's germline CDR1 is SGHAT and CDR2 FQNNGV. The CDR3 length is 16 residues. V was pared by 3 bases and J by 4 bases, with 16 bases between. The study, taken as a whole, reports: With high specificity and sensitivity, the classifier reportedly diagnosed cytomegalovirus status. Segments of the TCR beta V type were, in most cases, productive about 90% or about 30% of the time in an earlier analysis. Later analysis suggested most CMV-associated TCR beta chains were HLA-restricted.

60 Vbeta and 13 Jbeta primers were used in PCR. Measured with immunoSEQ multiplex PCR; TCRdb has only the in-frame clones, and not every one. The sample has about 96,000 clones; the top ten hold around 3.4%. Input material: PBMCs. The V gene is TRBV11-2, the J gene TRBJ2-1, with a possible D match to TRBD1 (6 bases). This receptor was taken from a woman aged 25-40 years in good health and CMV-seronegative. CDR3: CASSLGRTDLYNEQFF. Written as DNA, the CDR3 is TGTGCCAGCAGCTTGGGAAGGACAGATTTATACAATGAGCAGTTCTTC.